This TCR beta chain comes out of a study of identical twins. Study results and limitations: Out-of-frame alpha sequences that twins shared showed excess low generation probability. Partly confounded zero-insertion analyses could result from invariant MAIT and iNKT cells. With abundant cord blood beta clonotypes, insertions were fewer; memory repertoires showed no such pattern.

CDR3 size: 16 residues. Trimming took 3 bases from V and 2 from J, leaving 15 bases between them. Germline loops: CDR1 MNHEY, CDR2 SMNVEV (reference sequence). This clonotype was picked up a small number of times. Its antigen is currently unknown. Template switching added a universal primer site, and cDNA bore unique molecular identifiers. TCRdb reprocessed the 5' RACE reads with MiXCR, giving one entry per CDR3 protein. The profile shows hundreds of thousands of distinct CDR3 sequences, roughly 8.6% of them singletons. The sample was also reused in another study, on yellow fever vaccine responses in identical twins.

The chain couples TRBV27 to TRBJ2-3; D may be TRBD2 (7 bases). The clonotype was recovered from a woman between 18 and 29 years old in good health. Sequencing was done on a sample of memory (CD45RO+) T cells sorted from blood. The CDR3 coding sequence is TGTGCCAGCAGTTTGGCCGGGGGGCTATACACAGATACGCAGTATTTT. As protein: CASSLAGGLYTDTQYF.